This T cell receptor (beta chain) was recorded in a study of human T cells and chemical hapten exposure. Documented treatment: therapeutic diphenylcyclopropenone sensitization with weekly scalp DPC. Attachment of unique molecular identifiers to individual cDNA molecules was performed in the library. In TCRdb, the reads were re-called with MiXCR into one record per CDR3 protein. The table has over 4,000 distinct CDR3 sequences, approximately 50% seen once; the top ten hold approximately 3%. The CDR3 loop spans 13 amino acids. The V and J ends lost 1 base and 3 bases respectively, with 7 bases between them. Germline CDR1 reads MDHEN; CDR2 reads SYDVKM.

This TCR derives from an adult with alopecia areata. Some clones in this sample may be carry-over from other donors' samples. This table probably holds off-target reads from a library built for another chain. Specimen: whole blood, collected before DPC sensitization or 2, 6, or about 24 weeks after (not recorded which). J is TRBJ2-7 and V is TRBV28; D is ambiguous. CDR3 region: CASSLSKIYEQYF. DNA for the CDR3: TGTGCCAGCAGTTTATCAAAGATCTACGAGCAGTACTTC.